This T cell receptor beta chain appears in the sequencing data of a study of regulatory T cells in long-lasting Graves disease. Across the whole study: For under 3 months, newly diagnosed Graves' patients had been taking antithyroid drugs. General observations from the study: Because few samples were included, accuracy may have been lower.

Researchers made TCR beta libraries by using iRepertoire HTBI primers and running Arm-PCR on CDR3 regions. Each CDR3 protein gets one entry after TCRdb re-called the multiplex PCR reads with MiXCR. The sample records 350,000 to 400,000 distinct CDR3 sequences, about a sixth being singletons. This clonotype was recorded many times. Its antigen is still unknown. Time point specified: newly diagnosed GD, antithyroid drugs for less than 3 months. The TCR library was prepared using RNA isolated from PBMCs. Sequencing used peripheral blood mononuclear cells (PBMCs), obtained at new diagnosis, from a patient treated with antithyroid drugs. This TCR came from a female donor with Graves disease.

CDR3 protein: CSARVRGALNTEAFF. Written as DNA, the CDR3 is TGCAGTGCTAGAGTCCGGGGGGCCCTGAACACTGAAGCTTTCTTT. V and J are TRBV20-1 and TRBJ1-1, with D possibly being TRBD1 (6 bases). The CDR3 contains 15 residues. Germline lookup yields CDR1 DFQATT and CDR2 SNEGSKA (reference sequence). The V and J ends lost 1 base and 0 bases respectively, with 12 bases between them.